A single sample gave rise to the 24 T cell receptor beta chains below, sequenced in a study of T cells expressing NK-cell markers. Reanalyzing the 5' RACE reads, TCRdb keeps one entry per CDR3 protein, without DNA. Its clone listing holds about 460,000 distinct CDR3 sequences. The sequencing sample was made of blood T cells: a sorted CD56 or NKG2C T cell subset, CD4+ or CD8+ T cells, or bulk PBMC T cells (not recorded which). These receptors all come from a woman in her forties or fifties in good health.

The V and J genes are TRBV9 and TRBJ2-2; the TCRdb call, TRBD1, lacks DNA for checking. Germline V gene data show CDR1 as SGDLS and CDR2 as YYNGEE. The CDR3 contains 17 residues. CDR3 sequence: CASSVDPGRPLVGELFF. Full variable domain (rest looked up from reference TRBV9 and TRBJ2-2): DSGVTQTPKHLITATGQRVTLRCSPRSGDLSVYWYQQSLDQGLQFLIQYYNGEERAKGNILERFSAQQFPDLHSELNLSSLELGDSALYFCASSVDPGRPLVGELFFGEGSRLTVL.

J is TRBJ1-1 and V is TRBV6-5; TCRdb indicates TRBD1, and absent DNA this call remains unverified. Germline CDR1 and CDR2: MNHEY and SVGAGI. The CDR3 is 12 residues long. The CDR3 sequence: CASSYSGGLSFF.

Here the CDR3 reads CASHRTLFTYEQYF. This chain links TRBV2 with TRBJ2-7. CDR1 and CDR2 (germline): SNHLY, FYNNEI. There are 14 residues in the CDR3.

V and J are TRBV10-3 and TRBJ2-7; TCRdb's assignment of TRBD1 cannot be checked, as there is no DNA. The CDR3 is 14 amino acids. From germline, CDR1 is ENHRY and CDR2 SYGVKD. The CDR3: CAIRRDGASYEQYF.

The V gene is TRBV5-1, the J gene TRBJ2-6; TCRdb reports TRBD1, a call that lacks DNA to check it against. This CDR3 has 18 amino acids. Germline V gene sequence: CDR1 SGHRS, CDR2 YFSETQ. CDR3 loop: CASSETTVLRSGANVLTF.

The chain carries TRBV5-1 and TRBJ2-6; no DNA is available, so the TRBD2 call from TCRdb remains unchecked. CDR1 is SGHRS and CDR2 is YFSETQ in the germline V gene. This CDR3 spans 15 amino acids. CDR3 loop: CASSRESGGANVLTF.

The chain links TRBV3-1 to TRBJ2-5; the TCRdb D gene call, TRBD2, has no DNA to confirm it. This CDR3 contains 18 residues. CDR1 and CDR2 (germline): LGHDT, YNNKEL (reference sequence). CDR3 loop: CASSQGGLAGSFLETQYF.

This chain connects TRBV29-1 to TRBJ1-4. The CDR3 is 13 residues long. From germline, CDR1 is SQVTM and CDR2 ANQGSEA. CDR3 loop: CSVENGLDEKLFF.

The chain is built from TRBV2 and TRBJ2-2; TCRdb proposes TRBD1, but this gene call is untestable without DNA. The CDR3 contains 18 residues. Germline CDR1 and CDR2: SNHLY and FYNNEI. CDR3 region: CASRARGGRSANTGELFF.

The gene calls are TRBV3-1 and TRBJ1-1. The CDR3 is 14 residues long. CDR1 and CDR2 from the germline V gene are LGHDT and YNNKEL (reference sequence). The CDR3: CASSQLRTNTEAFF.

V is TRBV20-1 and J is TRBJ2-3; TCRdb picks TRBD1, but there is no DNA to check that call. The CDR3 has 18 amino acids. Germline lookup yields CDR1 DFQATT and CDR2 SNEGSKA (reference sequence). The CDR3 here is CSARERVVRDPSTDTQYF.

V usage is TRBV21-1 and J usage is TRBJ1-3; TCRdb indicates TRBD1, and absent DNA this call remains unverified. TRBV21-1 is flagged as a pseudogene. This CDR3 spans 16 amino acids. The CDR3 sequence is CASSKYGTGEGNTIYF.

The gene calls are TRBV27 and TRBJ2-1; the TRBD2 assignment by TCRdb is unverifiable without DNA. Germline V lookup: CDR1 MNHEY, CDR2 SMNVEV (reference sequence). The CDR3 loop spans 17 amino acids. CDR3 amino acids: CASSSTSSLAQANEQFF.

The V gene is TRBV5-1, the J gene TRBJ1-5; without DNA, the TCRdb call of TRBD1 cannot be checked. The CDR3 loop spans 15 amino acids. CDR1 is SGHRS and CDR2 is YFSETQ in the germline V gene. The CDR3 reads CASSSYGGGNQPQHF.

The V gene is TRBV6-6, the J gene TRBJ1-2; TCRdb's assignment of TRBD1 cannot be checked, as there is no DNA. Germline CDR1 and CDR2: MNHNY and SVGAGI (reference sequence). This CDR3 contains 14 residues. The CDR3 sequence is CASSPRTGSYGYTF.

V gene TRBV6-2 or TRBV6-3 combines with J gene TRBJ1-5. This CDR3 is 15 amino acids long. Germline V gene sequence: CDR1 MNHEY, CDR2 SVGEGT. The CDR3: CASHRGGIGNQPQHF.

This chain uses TRBV11-3 with TRBJ1-2; TCRdb picks TRBD1, but there is no DNA to check that call. The CDR3 length is 17 residues. CDR1 is SGHNT and CDR2 is YENEEA in the germline V gene. This chain's CDR3 is CASSARGRGAPFDGYTF.

CDR3 in amino acids: CASSAPGQVDDEQFF. The chain uses TRBV9 and TRBJ2-1; the TCRdb D gene call, TRBD1, has no DNA to confirm it. The CDR3 covers 15 residues. In germline, CDR1 is SGDLS, CDR2 YYNGEE. The variable domain in full, completed from reference TRBV9 and TRBJ2-1, reads DSGVTQTPKHLITATGQRVTLRCSPRSGDLSVYWYQQSLDQGLQFLIQYYNGEERAKGNILERFSAQQFPDLHSELNLSSLELGDSALYFCASSAPGQVDDEQFFGPGTRLTVL.

The chain recombines TRBV20-1 with TRBJ1-2. CDR1 and CDR2 (germline): DFQATT, SNEGSKA (reference sequence). The CDR3 contains 14 residues. This CDR3 reads CSARDGRSLYGYTF.

The rearrangement links TRBV7-8 to TRBJ1-4; TCRdb outputs TRBD1, but without DNA this stays unchecked. Germline loops: CDR1 SGHVS, CDR2 FQNEAQ. The CDR3 is 15 amino acids. CDR3 in amino acids: CASSLADSLGEKLFF.

The gene calls are TRBV2 and TRBJ2-1; as DNA is missing, the TRBD1 call by TCRdb cannot be tested. This CDR3 comprises 12 residues. CDR1 is SNHLY, CDR2 FYNNEI, per germline. CDR3 region: CARDEGGNEQFF.

The chain combines TRBV14 with TRBJ2-4; there is no DNA to check the TCRdb D call of TRBD2. Germline CDR1 is SGHDN and CDR2 is FVKESK. CDR3 length equals 15 residues. CDR3 loop: CASSQPSAGKNIQYF.

This sequence joins TRBV20-1 and TRBJ2-3; lacking DNA, the TRBD1 call made by TCRdb goes unchecked. The CDR3 covers 15 residues. The germline gives CDR1 DFQATT, CDR2 SNEGSKA (reference sequence). Here the CDR3 reads CSATHPAGQPDTQYF.

The V call is TRBV6-1, the J call TRBJ1-1. The CDR3 spans 13 residues. The germline V gene has CDR1 MNHNS and CDR2 SASEGT. The CDR3 reads CASRLDQNTEAFF.